The source of this T cell receptor beta chain is a study of cytomegalovirus exposure and HLA in healthy donors. Whole-study results and caveats: A later analysis, which compared TCR beta chains of equal frequency, found the HLA-associated ones more clonally expanded.

Primers included in the PCR were 60 Vbeta and 13 Jbeta primers. Sequencing used immunoSEQ multiplex PCR; TCRdb keeps in-frame clones, though not all of them. The data contain some 130,000 clones, roughly three quarters of them singletons. A note on this clone: Its antigen is unidentified.

Germline assignment: CDR1 MRHNA and CDR2 SNTAGT. The CDR3 loop spans 15 amino acids. The V end was cut by 7 bases, the J end by 0 bases, with 12 bases between. V usage is TRBV6-4 and J usage is TRBJ2-2; D might be TRBD1 (6 bases). The sample comprised PBMCs. The receptor's source is a man aged 25 to 40 in good health and CMV-seronegative. The CDR3: CASISRTANTGELFF. CDR3 bases: TGTGCCAGCATTTCCAGGACAGCGAACACCGGGGAGCTGTTTTTT.